These T cell receptor beta chains were read from a single sample in a study of blood T cells in healthy people across ages. TCRdb itself ran the 5' RACE reads through MiXCR, one entry per CDR3 protein. The sample has about 1 million distinct CDR3 sequences, more than 40% seen once. Sequencing was done on a sample of blood. The receptors shown here come from a woman aged 55 to 70 in good health. CDR3s include the opening cysteine and the closing phenylalanine or tryptophan. Fields, in order: V gene, J gene, D gene, clone size, CDR3 DNA, CDR3 protein. The D gene is left open where the match is weak. The size field is filled for only some rows; it gives once, few, many or a size class.

TRBV10-3	TRBJ2-3	NA	few	TGTGCCACTGACTTTGGGGATAACACAGATACGCAGTATTTT	CATDFGDNTDTQYF
TRBV7-2	TRBJ2-1	TRBD2	many	TGTGCCAGCAGCTTAGCTCATAGCGGGGCTTACAATGAGCAGTTCTTC	CASSLAHSGAYNEQFF
TRBV13	TRBJ2-7	TRBD1	NA	TGTGCCAGCAGTTCGGACAGGCCCAACGGGCAGTACTTC	CASSSDRPNGQYF
TRBV28	TRBJ1-3	TRBD1	NA	TGTGCCAGCAGTTTGCCTCCGGGACAGGGCTCTGGAAACACCATATATTTT	CASSLPPGQGSGNTIYF
TRBV6-6	TRBJ2-7	NA	few	TGTGCCAGCACCCCCGACAGAGGCGAGCAGTACTTC	CASTPDRGEQYF
TRBV10-3	TRBJ2-1	TRBD1	NA	TGTGCCATCAGTGATTTCGTTAAAACGGGACAGGGGGCAGAGAATGAGCAGTTCTTC	CAISDFVKTGQGAENEQFF
TRBV6-2/TRBV6-3	TRBJ1-2	NA	NA	TGTGCCAGCAGCTCCCTTGGGTCGTCTGTTACGGGCTACACCTTC	CASSSLGSSVTGYTF
TRBV5-1	TRBJ2-3	NA	few	TGCGCCAGCAGCAGCCCTCGGGGCCGGGCGGCAGATACGCAGTATTTT	CASSSPRGRAADTQYF
TRBV14	TRBJ2-7	NA	NA	TGTGCCAGCAGCCAAGATTTCGGGGGACCTAACTCCTACGAGCAGAACTTC	CASSQDFGGPNSYEQNF
TRBV27	TRBJ2-7	NA	many	TGCGCCAGCAGCTTGGTGGGGGGCGAGCAGTACTTC	CASSLVGGEQYF
TRBV9	TRBJ2-3	TRBD2	NA	TGTGCCAGCAGCGTAGATCAGCGGGGAGGATCTACAGATACGCAGTATTTT	CASSVDQRGGSTDTQYF
TRBV20-1	TRBJ2-1	NA	NA	TGCAGTGCTAGAGTGCCGGGACTCGGAGTAAATGAGCAGTTCTTC	CSARVPGLGVNEQFF
TRBV20-1	TRBJ2-3	TRBD2	NA	TGCAGTGCTAGAGAGGGTAGCGGGAACCTAGATACGCAGTATTTT	CSAREGSGNLDTQYF
TRBV7-6	TRBJ2-7	TRBD1	NA	TGTGCCAGCAGCTCCGGGACAGGGGCCGAGCAGTACTTC	CASSSGTGAEQYF
TRBV6-1	TRBJ1-5	NA	NA	TGTGCCAGCAGTGCGACGAGTCCTGAACAGCCCCAGCATTTT	CASSATSPEQPQHF
TRBV27	TRBJ1-1	NA	NA	TGTGCCAGCAGTTTATTGGGCAGTTTGAACACTGAAGCTTTCTTT	CASSLLGSLNTEAFF
TRBV7-8	TRBJ2-1	NA	NA	TGTGCCGGCAGTACTAGTTATGAGCAGTTCTTC	CAGSTSYEQFF
TRBV6-6	TRBJ2-1	TRBD2	NA	TGTGCCAGCAGTTTCAGCGGGAGCCATGAGCAGTTCTTC	CASSFSGSHEQFF
TRBV28	TRBJ2-7	TRBD1	NA	TGTGCCAGCGTGGGACAGGGCATAGCCTACGAGCAGTACTTC	CASVGQGIAYEQYF
TRBV2	TRBJ2-1	NA	NA	TGTGCCAGCACTAGTGAGCAGTTCTTC	CASTSEQFF
TRBV29-1	TRBJ2-1	TRBD2	NA	TGCAGCGCGAGACTAGCGGGAGGTGAGCAGTTCTTC	CSARLAGGEQFF
TRBV7-2	TRBJ2-1	NA	NA	TGTGCCAGCAGCTTAGCGGTGGGAAACAATGAGCAGTTCTTC	CASSLAVGNNEQFF
TRBV20-1	TRBJ1-1	NA	NA	TGCAGTGCCAAGCGGAAGGGGGGATTGAACACTGAAGCTTTCTTT	CSAKRKGGLNTEAFF
TRBV18	TRBJ2-1	NA	NA	TGTGTCAGCTCCCCAAGGTCGACTAGTCTGATCTACAATGAGCAGTTCTTC	CVSSPRSTSLIYNEQFF